What follows describes a single T cell receptor (beta chain). One entry per CDR3 protein, called by TCRdb with MiXCR from the 5' RACE reads. The data show tens of thousands of distinct CDR3 sequences, roughly 10% seen once. The entry originates in a study of early T cells in non-severe SARS-CoV-2 infection. The CDR3 consists of 20 residues. With 4 bases clipped from V and 6 bases from J, the junction kept 25 bases outside the gene matches. The germline V gene has CDR1 KGHSH and CDR2 LQKENI. J is TRBJ2-3 and V is TRBV18, with 7 nucleotides matching TRBD2. Source material: whole blood. This TCR came from an adult who was a healthcare worker with PCR-confirmed SARS-CoV-2 infection or an uninfected control (not recorded which). The CDR3 reads CASSLTRPGGGFSNSDTQYF. For the CDR3, the DNA is TGTGCCAGCTCACTTACCCGACCGGGAGGCGGCTTCTCGAACAGCGATACGCAGTATTTT.